The 32 T cell receptor beta chains given below trace back to one sample, sequenced in a study of Graves' ophthalmopathy and Graves' hyperthyroidism. TCR beta CDR3 amplification used RNA transcripts. The first round was an RT-PCR with HTBI primers, and the second round was a multiplex PCR. TCRdb independently ran MiXCR on the multiplex PCR reads; one entry per CDR3 protein. Of about 400,000 distinct CDR3 sequences listed, approximately 16% are singletons. Source material: peripheral blood. Receptors originate from a woman aged 18-29 years with Graves' ophthalmopathy.

This clonotype appeared many times. This sequence joins TRBV12-3 or TRBV12-4 and TRBJ1-2; maybe TRBD1 (6 bases). Trimming took 3 bases from V and 5 from J, leaving 10 bases between them. This CDR3 spans 13 amino acids. The CDR3 region is CASSFGGMYGYTF. The CDR3 DNA is TGTGCCAGCAGTTTTGGGGGCATGTATGGCTACACCTTC.

This clonotype was observed a few times. A much larger clonotype is one base distant, so this may be a read error. V usage is TRBV9 and J usage is TRBJ2-7; 11 bases are shared with TRBD2. The germline V gene encodes CDR1 SGDLS and CDR2 YYNGEE. The CDR3 contains 14 residues. The chain's CDR3 is CACSVGLAGYEQYF. CDR3 bases: TGTGCCTGCAGCGTAGGACTAGCGGGCTACGAGCAGTACTTC.

This clonotype was found many times. J is TRBJ1-6 and V is TRBV12-3 or TRBV12-4; a weak D match, TRBD1 (5 bases). Trimming took 7 bases from V and 8 from J, leaving 12 bases between them. The CDR3 is 13 residues long. CDR3 protein: CASKGIRDSPLHF. The CDR3 bases are TGTGCCAGCAAGGGGATTAGGGATTCACCCCTCCACTTT.

This clonotype was recorded many times. The chain employs TRBV11-2 and TRBJ1-5; TRBD1 matches 9 bases. This CDR3 region has 15 residues. The J segment lost 4 bases and the V segment lost 5 bases, leaving 6 bases of the junction unmatched. Germline CDR1 and CDR2: SGHAT and FQNNGV. The DNA of the CDR3 is TGTGCCAGCAGCCCGGGACAGGGTGCGAATCAGCCCCAGCATTTT. Translation: CASSPGQGANQPQHF.

This clonotype was observed at least ten times. V and J are TRBV20-1 and TRBJ1-1, with TRBD1 identical over 8 bases. Per the germline V gene, CDR1 is DFQATT and CDR2 is SNEGSKA (reference sequence). Trimming took 6 bases from V and 5 from J; bases not matched to a gene: 8. This CDR3 spans 13 amino acids. CDR3 region: CSADRVPRTEAFF. CDR3 in DNA: TGCAGTGCGGACAGGGTACCGCGTACTGAAGCTTTCTTT.

This clonotype was observed at least ten times. The genes are TRBV7-2 and TRBJ1-3, with 7 bases identical to TRBD1. CDR1 is SGHTA and CDR2 is FQGNSA in the germline V gene. The CDR3 consists of 15 residues. The V segment lost 5 bases and the J segment 4 bases; nucleotides outside the gene matches: 8. The CDR3 DNA reads TGTGCCAGCAGCCGCCCCGACAGGGACGGAAACACCATATATTTT. Protein: CASSRPDRDGNTIYF.

This clonotype has a count of ten or more. CDR3 residues: CASSLAPDFYQPQHF. The DNA for the CDR3 is TGTGCCAGCAGCTTAGCGCCCGACTTCTATCAGCCCCAGCATTTT. The chain recombines TRBV7-2 with TRBJ1-5; D remains unclear. The CDR3 has 15 residues. Germline V gives CDR1 SGHTA, CDR2 FQGNSA. Trimming shortened V by 0 bases and J by 5 bases, and 11 bases separated the two germline ends.

This clonotype has at least ten counts. The CDR3 loop is CASSYGVGTGVREQYF. Here the CDR3 DNA reads TGTGCCAGCAGTTACGGAGTGGGGACAGGGGTTCGCGAGCAGTACTTC. The chain joins TRBV6-5 to TRBJ2-7; 10 positions match TRBD1. Trimming took 2 bases from V and 6 from J; bases not matched to a gene: 10. The CDR3 totals 16 residues. Looked up from germline, CDR1 is MNHEY and CDR2 is SVGAGI.

The sample holds many counts of this clonotype. J is TRBJ1-2 and V is TRBV28; D uncertain. Germline V CDR1 and CDR2: MDHEN, SYDVKM. The CDR3 has 14 amino acids. V was clipped by 1 base and J by 6 bases, with 12 bases between them. CDR3 nucleotides: TGTGCCAGCAGTTTATTACGGGGATGGGATGGCTACACCTTC. Translated, it gives CASSLLRGWDGYTF.

This clonotype came up many times. The chain couples TRBV7-9 to TRBJ2-4; 10 bases line up with TRBD1. Germline trimming cut 6 bases from V and 6 bases from J; bases unmatched to any gene: 5. This CDR3 has 14 amino acids. Germline-derived CDR1 and CDR2 are SEHNR and FQNEAQ (reference sequence). CDR3 sequence reads: CASRPGTGVNIQYF. The DNA of the CDR3 is TGTGCCAGCAGACCCGGGACAGGGGTAAACATTCAGTACTTC.

The V and J genes are TRBV15 and TRBJ2-7, with D perhaps assigned TRBD1 or TRBD2 (5 bases each). From germline, CDR1 is LNHNV and CDR2 YYDKDF (reference sequence). The CDR3 totals 15 residues. V was shortened by 0 bases and J by 0 bases, with 9 bases between the two germline ends. CDR3 residues: CATSRDSGGSYEQYF. The CDR3 DNA reads TGTGCCACCAGCAGAGATAGTGGGGGCTCCTACGAGCAGTACTTC.

The sample holds many counts of this clonotype. This chain links TRBV30 with TRBJ1-1; D unclear. V lost 0 bases, J lost 3 bases, and 11 bases lay in between. Germline V gene data show CDR1 as GTSNPN and CDR2 as SVGIG (reference sequence). The CDR3 sequence is 14 residues long. The CDR3 here is CAWSVWGWDTEAFF. The CDR3 DNA is TGTGCCTGGAGTGTCTGGGGATGGGACACTGAAGCTTTCTTT. Full variable domain (rest looked up from reference TRBV30 and TRBJ1-1): SQTIHQWPATLVQPVGSPLSLECTVEGTSNPNLYWYRQAAGRGLQLLFYSVGIGQISSEVPQNLSASRPQDRQFILSSKKLLLSDSGFYLCAWSVWGWDTEAFFGQGTRLTVV.

This clonotype was seen at least ten times. This sequence joins TRBV12-3 or TRBV12-4 and TRBJ2-3; 7 bases map to TRBD1. The CDR3 spans 16 residues. V was clipped by 5 bases and J by 2 bases; unmatched bases: 10. The CDR3 spells CASSPSTGADTDTQYF. The CDR3 DNA follows: TGTGCCAGCAGTCCATCCACAGGGGCCGACACAGATACGCAGTATTTT.

This clonotype came up many times. The chain carries TRBV5-1 and TRBJ2-7; TRBD1 is a possible D gene (6 bases). The CDR3 runs to 15 residues. V lost 3 bases and J 0 bases, leaving 13 bases between the germline ends. Germline CDR1 SGHRS, CDR2 YFSETQ. CDR3 DNA sequence: TGCGCCAGCAGCTCGACAGGTTACCTCTCCTACGAGCAGTACTTC. Protein sequence: CASSSTGYLSYEQYF.

At least ten counts were recorded for this clonotype. The chain links TRBV12-3 or TRBV12-4 to TRBJ1-5, with a possible D match to TRBD1 (6 bases). This CDR3 is built from 15 residues. V was clipped by 8 bases and J by 4 bases, with 18 bases between them. CDR3 in amino acids: CASLSGARGNQPQHF. CDR3 bases: TGTGCCAGCCTCTCGGGGGCGCGGGGGAATCAGCCCCAGCATTTT.

The rearrangement links TRBV7-8 to TRBJ1-3; 7 positions match TRBD1. Unmatched junction bases numbered 7, after V lost 5 bases and J lost 3 bases. This CDR3 comprises 15 residues. CDR1 is SGHVS and CDR2 is FQNEAQ in the germline V gene. This CDR3 reads CASSPATGIGNTIYF. The CDR3 nucleotides are TGTGCCAGCAGCCCGGCGACAGGGATTGGAAACACCATATATTTT.

This clonotype was picked up many times. V gene TRBV10-1 combines with J gene TRBJ1-1; D uncertain. The germline V gene has CDR1 WNHNN and CDR2 SYGVQD (reference sequence). The V end was cut by 1 base, the J end by 7 bases, with 10 bases between. The CDR3 extends over 13 amino acids. CDR3 nucleotide sequence: TGCGCCAGCAGTGAGTGGAAGGGTGGTGAAGCTTTCTTT. Translation gives CASSEWKGGEAFF.

This clonotype was seen just once. The V gene is TRBV7-8, the J gene TRBJ1-1; D might be TRBD1 (6 bases). This CDR3 has 14 residues. Germline-derived CDR1 and CDR2 are SGHVS and FQNEAQ. Trimming removed 6 bases at V and 4 bases at J, with 15 bases between. The CDR3 bases are TGTGCCAGCAGTTTGTCAGGGGACGGCACTGAAGCTTTCTTT. It codes for CASSLSGDGTEAFF.

The chain recombines TRBV6-2 or TRBV6-3 with TRBJ2-2; weak D call: TRBD1 (6 bases). V was shortened by 6 bases and J by 4 bases, with 18 bases between the two germline ends. The CDR3 runs 16 residues. CDR1 is MNHEY, CDR2 SVGEGT, per germline. CDR3 sequence reads: CASSYRPGTSTGELFF. CDR3 sequence (DNA): TGTGCCAGCAGCTATAGGCCCGGGACAAGCACCGGGGAGCTGTTTTTT.

This clonotype was detected many times. This chain joins TRBV5-1 and TRBJ1-1; the match to TRBD1 covers 7 bases. V trimming: 4 bases; J trimming: 1 base; junction bases outside the gene matches: 4. CDR1 is SGHRS and CDR2 is YFSETQ in the germline V gene. The CDR3 loop spans 14 amino acids. CDR3 coding DNA: TGCGCCAGCAGCGGTTGGGACAGGAACACTGAAGCTTTCTTT. Its protein product is CASSGWDRNTEAFF.

Ten or more counts support this clonotype. The J gene is TRBJ2-7, the V gene TRBV6-1, with 9 nucleotides matching TRBD1. V was clipped by 6 bases and J by 1 base; unmatched bases: 4. CDR1 is MNHNS and CDR2 is SASEGT in the germline V gene. The CDR3 length is 14 residues. CDR3 DNA: TGTGCCAGCAGCCTACAGGGGGCTTCCTACGAGCAGTACTTC. It yields the protein CASSLQGASYEQYF.

The table lists this clonotype with many counts. This chain joins TRBV5-1 and TRBJ1-5, with D maybe TRBD1 (5 bases). Germline V lookup: CDR1 SGHRS, CDR2 YFSETQ. The CDR3 extends over 15 amino acids. The V and J ends lost 1 base and 1 base respectively, with 9 bases between them. The CDR3 DNA follows: TGCGCCAGCAGCTTGAATGGGGCGAGCAATCAGCCCCAGCATTTT. It codes for CASSLNGASNQPQHF. The full variable domain, rest sourced from reference TRBV5-1 and TRBJ1-5, is KAGVTQTPRYLIKTRGQQVTLSCSPISGHRSVSWYQQTPGQGLQFLFEYFSETQRNKGNFPGRFSGRQFSNSRSEMNVSTLELGDSALYLCASSLNGASNQPQHFGDGTRLSIL.

This clonotype was seen many times. A much larger clone sits a single nucleotide away, making a read error possible. The chain joins TRBV6-2 or TRBV6-3 to TRBJ2-7; D unresolved. Germline V gene lookup returns CDR1 MNHEY and CDR2 SVGEGT. The CDR3 is made up of 16 amino acids. CDR3: CACSYPRGRITYEQYF. Here the CDR3 DNA reads TGTGCCTGCAGTTACCCGCGCGGCCGCATAACCTACGAGCAGTACTTC.

This clonotype was counted ten times or more. V and J are TRBV4-2 and TRBJ1-5, with D perhaps matching TRBD1 (6 bases). CDR3 size: 17 residues. CDR1 is LGHNA, CDR2 YNFKEQ, per germline. V shed 4 bases and J shed 1 base, with 17 bases lying between them. CDR3 in amino acids: CASSPGASGTSNQPQHF. The CDR3 DNA reads as TGTGCCAGCAGCCCGGGGGCTTCCGGGACAAGCAATCAGCCCCAGCATTTT.

Ten or more counts support this clonotype. The chain has TRBV30 and TRBJ2-7, with 8 positions matching TRBD1. V dropped 0 bases and J dropped 3; count of bases not matched to a gene: 7. Germline loops: CDR1 GTSNPN, CDR2 SVGIG (reference sequence). The CDR3 totals 15 residues. The DNA of the CDR3 is TGTGCCTGGAGTGTACAGGGGGGACCTCTCTACGAGCAGTACTTC. Encoded protein: CAWSVQGGPLYEQYF.

This chain uses TRBV28 with TRBJ1-2; TRBD1 aligns across 11 bases. Germline assignment: CDR1 MDHEN and CDR2 SYDVKM. The junction had 4 bases not matched to a gene; V was cut back by 4 bases and J by 6 bases. The CDR3 extends over 14 amino acids. CDR3: CASSSPGQGDGYTF. The CDR3 DNA follows: TGTGCCAGCAGTTCGCCGGGACAGGGGGATGGCTACACCTTC.

This chain joins TRBV6-5 and TRBJ2-7; 7 positions match TRBD2. Germline CDR1 MNHEY, CDR2 SVGAGI. The CDR3 loop spans 14 amino acids. V gave up 8 bases and J gave up 2 bases; unmatched junction bases: 9. The CDR3 DNA is TGTGCCAGCTTACTAGGACTAGGCGCCTACGAGCAGTACTTC. Its translation is CASLLGLGAYEQYF.

This clonotype was seen many times. In DNA form, the CDR3 reads TGTGCCTGGAAAGAATACGACGAGCAGTACTTC. It specifies CAWKEYDEQYF. The chain recombines TRBV30 with TRBJ2-7; D ambiguous. CDR1 is GTSNPN and CDR2 is SVGIG in the germline V gene (reference sequence). CDR3 length: 11 residues. V lost 4 bases, J lost 5 bases, and 9 bases lay in between.

V usage is TRBV29-1 and J usage is TRBJ2-5; D is perhaps TRBD1 or TRBD2 (5 bases each). The CDR3 length is 14 residues. Trimming cost V 2 bases and J 2 bases, with 12 bases left between them. The germline V gene encodes CDR1 SQVTM and CDR2 ANQGSEA. The CDR3 DNA is TGCAGCGTTGAACTCCGGGACGGTCAAGAGACCCAGTACTTC. It specifies CSVELRDGQETQYF.

This clonotype showed up many times. The chain has TRBV12-3 or TRBV12-4 and TRBJ2-2; a possible D gene is TRBD2 (5 bases). Trimming pared 0 bases from V and 1 base from J, leaving 9 bases between. The CDR3 has 16 residues. CDR3 protein: CASSLALSGNTGELFF. In DNA, the CDR3 is TGTGCCAGCAGTTTAGCGTTGAGCGGGAACACCGGGGAGCTGTTTTTT.

The rearrangement joins TRBV6-2 or TRBV6-3 to TRBJ2-7; 11 nucleotides match TRBD2. The CDR3 length is 17 residues. V shed 4 bases and J 4 bases; nucleotides not matched to a gene: 12. Germline loops: CDR1 MNHEY, CDR2 SVGEGT. This chain's CDR3 is CASSSGLAGRIRYEQYF. CDR3 bases: TGTGCCAGCAGTTCCGGACTAGCGGGTCGGATTAGGTACGAGCAGTACTTC.

This clonotype was seen at least ten times. The rearrangement joins TRBV6-2 or TRBV6-3 to TRBJ1-1; D might be TRBD1 (6 bases). This CDR3 contains 12 residues. Trimming cost V 7 bases and J 6 bases, with 12 bases left between them. Germline lookup yields CDR1 MNHEY and CDR2 SVGEGT. The CDR3, as DNA: TGTGCCAGCACCCAAGGGGGGGCTGAAGCTTTCTTT. Protein sequence: CASTQGGAEAFF.